This TCR beta chain came from a study of tumor-infiltrating lymphocytes in oesophageal squamous cell carcinoma. From the PCR reads, TCRdb called clonotypes with MiXCR, one entry per CDR3 protein. This sample has about 12,000 distinct CDR3 sequences, with around 54% found just once. This clonotype appeared once. V gave up 3 bases and J gave up 0 bases, with 6 bases separating them. The CDR3 has 14 residues. What was sequenced was esophageal tumor tissue. The origin of this receptor is a female donor with esophageal squamous cell carcinoma. This rearrangement joins TRBV12-3 or TRBV12-4 to TRBJ1-3; D uncertain. The CDR3 spells CASSFGSSGNTIYF. CDR3 nucleotide sequence: TGTGCCAGCAGTTTTGGAAGCTCTGGAAACACCATATATTTT.